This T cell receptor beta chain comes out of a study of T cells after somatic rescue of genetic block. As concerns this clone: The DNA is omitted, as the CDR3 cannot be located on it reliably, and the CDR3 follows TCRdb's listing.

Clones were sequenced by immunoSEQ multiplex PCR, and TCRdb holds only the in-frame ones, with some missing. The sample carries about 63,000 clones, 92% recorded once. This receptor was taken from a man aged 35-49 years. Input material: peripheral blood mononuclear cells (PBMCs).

CDR3 region: CASSSFFGNGVVNTEAFF. The rearrangement links TRBV5-8 to TRBJ1-1. CDR1 is SGHTS and CDR2 is YDEGEE in the germline V gene. The CDR3 adds up to 18 amino acids, both ends counted.